This passage covers 19 T cell receptor beta chains from one sample sequenced in a study of T-cell memory formation after mild COVID-19 (dated by TCRdb to the early 2020s). Libraries were built with 5' RACE. Sequencing was carried out with an Illumina NovaSeq 6000. TCRdb applied fastp at Q25 and MiXCR to the public reads, then kept only in-frame beta chains. Each CDR3 protein gets just one entry, which takes the most common genes and DNA from the rows behind it. The sample profile shows 350,000 to 450,000 distinct CDR3 sequences; under 15% of them were found once. The top ten clonotypes cover around 21% of the sample. Sequences were obtained from PBMCs or a T cell subset sorted from them (not recorded which). The receptors were gathered from a man aged 18 to 35 who had mild COVID-19 (a few samples of this study predate the infection). The sample titles of this study are shuffled in the database, so cell type and time point are left out; the donor was told from shared clones.

The chain is built from TRBV7-2 and TRBJ1-1, with D possibly being TRBD1 (6 bases). The germline gives CDR1 SGHTA, CDR2 FQGNSA. The CDR3 runs to 13 residues. V dropped 1 base and J dropped 10 bases, with 13 bases sitting between them. The CDR3 loop reads CASSLGQETGAFF. In DNA, the CDR3 is TGTGCCAGCAGCTTAGGACAGGAAACGGGAGCTTTCTTT.

In its sample, this clonotype was seen a few times. The chain employs TRBV4-1 and TRBJ1-2, with D possibly matching TRBD1 (5 bases). Germline V CDR1 and CDR2: MGHRA, YSYEKL. V was pared by 4 bases and J by 8 bases, with 20 bases between. This CDR3 spans 15 amino acids. The CDR3 DNA sequence: TGCGCCAGCAGCCCCCAACGGGGGATCCGACGAGGCTACACCTTC. As protein: CASSPQRGIRRGYTF.

The CDR3 nucleotides are TGTGCCAGCAGTCGCCCAAATTCACCCCTCCACTTT. Translation: CASSRPNSPLHF. The J gene is TRBJ1-6, the V gene TRBV5-4; D is undetermined. Germline V gene sequence: CDR1 SGHNT, CDR2 YYREEE (reference sequence). Trimming removed 5 bases at V and 7 bases at J, with 7 bases between. The CDR3 is 12 residues long.

This chain joins TRBV5-1 and TRBJ1-5; D gene unclear. This CDR3 comprises 13 residues. The V gene lost 5 bases and the J gene lost 8 bases, with 14 bases spanning the gap. The germline V gene has CDR1 SGHRS and CDR2 YFSETQ. This chain's CDR3 is CASRVVDREPQHF. CDR3 DNA sequence: TGCGCCAGCAGGGTCGTAGATCGGGAGCCCCAGCATTTT.

In this sample, this clonotype turned up many times. The chain is built from TRBV7-8 and TRBJ1-2; possible D gene TRBD1, 5 bases. Germline V gene data show CDR1 as SGHVS and CDR2 as FQNEAQ. Trimming took 0 bases from V and 8 from J, leaving 16 bases between them. This CDR3 is 15 amino acids long. The CDR3 sequence is CASSLAAGPAGGYTF. CDR3 DNA sequence: TGTGCCAGCAGCTTAGCCGCGGGGCCGGCGGGGGGCTACACCTTC. The whole variable domain, remainder taken from reference TRBV7-8 and TRBJ1-2, is GAGVSQSPRYKVAKRGQDVALRCDPISGHVSLFWYQQALGQGPEFLTYFQNEAQLDKSGLPSDRFFAERPEGSVSTLKIQRTQQEDSAVYLCASSLAAGPAGGYTFGSGTRLTVV.

This chain joins TRBV20-1 and TRBJ2-1; TRBD2 is a possible D gene (7 bases). Germline-derived CDR1 and CDR2 are DFQATT and SNEGSKA (reference sequence). This CDR3 is built from 11 residues. Trimming left V 5 bases short and J 14 bases short, with 16 bases between. The CDR3 here is CSADRGGLEFF. The DNA for the CDR3 is TGCAGTGCTGATAGGGGGGGGTTGGAGTTCTTC.

This CDR3 is CASSYGGLTEAFF. CDR3 DNA: TGTGCCAGCAGTTACGGCGGATTGACTGAAGCTTTCTTT. V is TRBV6-2 or TRBV6-3 and J is TRBJ1-1; no clear D gene. The CDR3 extends over 13 amino acids. Trimming shortened V by 2 bases and J by 5 bases, and 9 bases separated the two germline ends. Germline V lookup: CDR1 MNHEY, CDR2 SVGEGT.

The chain joins TRBV7-9 to TRBJ1-1; D might be TRBD1 (6 bases). V was pared by 5 bases and J by 8 bases, with 18 bases between. The CDR3 has 14 residues. Germline V gives CDR1 SEHNR, CDR2 FQNEAQ (reference sequence). The CDR3 spells CASSRPDSGEEAFF. The CDR3 coding sequence is TGTGCCAGCAGCCGGCCCGACTCAGGGGAGGAAGCTTTCTTT.

Points on this clonotype: The junction differs from germline at one of its ends, possibly a read error. This chain links TRBV10-3 with TRBJ2-3, with 8 nucleotides matching TRBD1. CDR3 length: 14 amino acids. CDR1 ENHRY and CDR2 SYGVKD come from the germline V gene. CDR3 residues: CAISSGGAAETQYF. The DNA for the CDR3 is TGTGCCATCAGTTCAGGGGGCGCGGCAGAAACGCAGTATTTT.

This clonotype was picked up a small number of times. This chain joins TRBV20-1 and TRBJ2-7; possible D gene TRBD1, 6 bases. In germline, CDR1 is DFQATT, CDR2 SNEGSKA (reference sequence). The V end was cut by 1 base, the J end by 4 bases, with 8 bases between. CDR3 length: 12 residues. The CDR3 nucleotides read TGCAGTGCTAGAGGGCAGGGGTACGAGCAGTACGTC. Translation: CSARGQGYEQYV.

This clonotype appeared a few times. This chain connects TRBV10-3 to TRBJ1-5, with 9 bases lining up with TRBD1. V trimming: 4 bases; J trimming: 4 bases; junction bases outside the gene matches: 2. Germline lookup yields CDR1 ENHRY and CDR2 SYGVKD. This CDR3 region has 14 residues. The CDR3 spells CAISGDRENQPQHF. CDR3 in DNA: TGTGCCATCAGTGGGGACAGGGAAAATCAGCCCCAGCATTTT.

The CDR3 sequence is CASSQMADQPQHF. The CDR3 DNA follows: TGCGCCAGCAGCCAGATGGCGGATCAGCCCCAGCATTTT. The rearrangement joins TRBV4-1 to TRBJ1-5; D call uncertain. Germline V lookup: CDR1 MGHRA, CDR2 YSYEKL. Trimming took 3 bases from V and 5 from J, leaving 8 bases between them. The CDR3 sequence is 13 residues long.

This clonotype was recorded a few times. The rearrangement uses TRBV27 and TRBJ1-5; no clear D gene. Trimming left V 1 base short and J 2 bases short, with 9 bases between. Germline-derived CDR1 and CDR2 are MNHEY and SMNVEV (reference sequence). This CDR3 comprises 15 residues. The chain's CDR3 is CASSLFGTGNQPQHF. The CDR3 DNA is TGTGCCAGCAGTTTATTCGGTACGGGCAATCAGCCCCAGCATTTT.

This clonotype was seen repeatedly, ten times or more. The chain has TRBV18 and TRBJ2-7; 11 nucleotides match TRBD1. Trimming took 3 bases from V and 1 from J; bases not matched to a gene: 2. This CDR3 is built from 15 residues. Germline V lookup: CDR1 KGHSH, CDR2 LQKENI. The CDR3 here is CASSPGQGGSYEQYV. In DNA, the CDR3 is TGTGCCAGCTCACCGGGACAGGGGGGGTCCTACGAGCAGTACGTC.

This chain joins TRBV6-4 and TRBJ1-2, with a possible D match to TRBD1 (5 bases). CDR1 and CDR2 from the germline V gene are MRHNA and SNTAGT. V was shortened by 3 bases and J by 6 bases, with 14 bases between the two germline ends. This CDR3 is 14 amino acids long. CDR3 amino acids: CASSESPGLNGYTF. In DNA, the CDR3 is TGTGCCAGCAGTGAGTCACCGGGGCTAAATGGCTACACCTTC.

This clonotype showed up many times. CDR3 loop: CASLSGSTQYF. The CDR3 DNA reads TGTGCCAGCCTATCAGGAAGTACGCAGTATTTT. This chain links TRBV12-3 or TRBV12-4 with TRBJ2-3; unclear D gene. Trimming removed 8 bases at V and 8 bases at J, with 11 bases between. The CDR3 has 11 residues.

This clonotype came up many times. The chain links TRBV20-1 to TRBJ1-1; TRBD1 agrees at 8 bases. This CDR3 spans 15 amino acids. Per germline, CDR1 DFQATT and CDR2 SNEGSKA (reference sequence). Trimming took 0 bases from V and 4 from J; bases not matched to a gene: 7. For the CDR3, the DNA is TGCAGTGCTAGAGACCCGACAGGGGCAGGCACTGAAGCTTTCTTT. Translation: CSARDPTGAGTEAFF.

This sequence joins TRBV3-1 and TRBJ2-1; 8 bases line up with TRBD2. Germline CDR1 LGHDT, CDR2 YNNKEL (reference sequence). The CDR3 runs 14 residues. V was pared by 6 bases and J by 2 bases, with 3 bases of the junction left unmatched. The CDR3 bases are TGTGCCAGCAGTTGGCGGGGGGCCTACAATGAGCAGTTCTTC. This encodes CASSWRGAYNEQFF.

The sample holds many counts of this clonotype. CDR3 residues: CSVAVTLSYEQYF. The CDR3 coding sequence is TGCAGCGTTGCGGTGACTTTATCCTACGAGCAGTACTTC. The rearrangement links TRBV29-1 to TRBJ2-7; no firm D call. The CDR3 spans 13 residues. Germline V gives CDR1 SQVTM, CDR2 ANQGSEA. Trimming left V 4 bases short and J 1 base short, with 11 bases between.